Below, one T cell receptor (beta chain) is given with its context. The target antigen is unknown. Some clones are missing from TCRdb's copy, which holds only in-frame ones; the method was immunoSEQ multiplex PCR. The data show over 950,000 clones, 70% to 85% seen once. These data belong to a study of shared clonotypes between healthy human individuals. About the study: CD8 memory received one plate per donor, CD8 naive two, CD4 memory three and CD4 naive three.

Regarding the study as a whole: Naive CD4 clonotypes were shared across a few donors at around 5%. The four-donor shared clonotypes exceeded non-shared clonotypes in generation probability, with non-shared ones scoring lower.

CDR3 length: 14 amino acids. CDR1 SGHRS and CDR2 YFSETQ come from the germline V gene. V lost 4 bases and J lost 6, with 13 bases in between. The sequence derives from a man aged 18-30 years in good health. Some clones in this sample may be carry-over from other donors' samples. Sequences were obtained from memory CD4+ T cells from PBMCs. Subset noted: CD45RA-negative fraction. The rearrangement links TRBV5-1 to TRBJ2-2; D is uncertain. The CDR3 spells CASSVTAEAGELFF. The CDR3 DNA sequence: TGCGCCAGCAGCGTAACCGCCGAGGCCGGGGAGCTGTTTTTT.